The 5 T cell receptor beta chains presented below share a single source sample, sequenced in a study of T-cell memory formation after mild COVID-19. MiXCR, run by TCRdb on the 5' RACE reads, gives a single entry per CDR3 protein. This table has roughly 560,000 distinct CDR3 sequences, over 20% appearing once. The sample consisted of PBMCs or a T cell subset sorted from them (not recorded which). The receptors here all came from an adult woman who had mild COVID-19 (a few samples of this study predate the infection). Cell type and time point are not known.

The chain employs TRBV7-2 and TRBJ2-1; 7 positions match TRBD2. CDR1 is SGHTA and CDR2 is FQGNSA in the germline V gene. V lost 5 bases and J lost 5; bases outside the gene matches: 18. This CDR3 is 18 amino acids long. CDR3 in DNA: TGTGCCAGCAGCGCCCACGTCCCGAGCGCGGGACTAAACAATGAGCAGTTCTTC. Translation: CASSAHVPSAGLNNEQFF. Full variable domain (rest looked up from reference TRBV7-2 and TRBJ2-1): GAGVSQSPSNKVTEKGKDVELRCDPISGHTALYWYRQSLGQGLEFLIYFQGNSAPDKSGLPSDRFSAERTGGSVSTLTIQRTQQEDSAVYLCASSAHVPSAGLNNEQFFGPGTRLTVL.

The rearrangement links TRBV7-8 to TRBJ1-1; unclear D gene. The CDR3 is made up of 14 amino acids. Trimming cost V 5 bases and J 5 bases, with 15 bases left between them. CDR1 and CDR2 (germline): SGHVS, FQNEAQ. CDR3 amino acids: CASSHARMETEAFF. In nucleotides, the CDR3 is TGTGCCAGCAGCCACGCGAGGATGGAGACTGAAGCTTTCTTT. The full variable domain, with the rest looked up from reference TRBV7-8 and TRBJ1-1, is GAGVSQSPRYKVAKRGQDVALRCDPISGHVSLFWYQQALGQGPEFLTYFQNEAQLDKSGLPSDRFFAERPEGSVSTLKIQRTQQEDSAVYLCASSHARMETEAFFGQGTRLTVV.

This clonotype was counted once. J is TRBJ2-3 and V is TRBV27, with TRBD2 matching 11 bases. J gave up 6 bases and V 7 bases, and 6 bases lay outside the gene matches. Germline assignment: CDR1 MNHEY and CDR2 SMNVEV (reference sequence). The CDR3 runs 14 residues. CDR3 residues: CASTPLAGADTQYF. The CDR3 nucleotides are TGTGCCAGCACCCCACTAGCGGGGGCCGATACGCAGTATTTT.

The chain is built from TRBV6-2 or TRBV6-3 and TRBJ2-7; D remains unclear. Trimming cost V 6 bases and J 2 bases, with 8 bases left between them. Germline assignment: CDR1 MNHEY and CDR2 SVGEGT. The CDR3 contains 12 residues. In DNA form, the CDR3 reads TGTGCCAGCAGCGAGTTTACCTACGAGCAGTACTTC. This sequence encodes CASSEFTYEQYF.

The chain links TRBV27 to TRBJ2-7; 14 nucleotides match TRBD2. Germline V gene sequence: CDR1 MNHEY, CDR2 SMNVEV (reference sequence). V shed 5 bases and J 9 bases; nucleotides not matched to a gene: 15. CDR3 length: 17 residues. In DNA, the CDR3 is TGTGCCAGCAGTCCCCGGACTAGCGGGAGGACCTCACCGGCGCAGTACTTC. Translation: CASSPRTSGRTSPAQYF.